A single sample gave rise to the 4 T cell receptor beta chains below, sequenced in a study of shared clonotypes between healthy human individuals. The naive CD8 population came from CD45RO-negative cells selected for CCR7, without terminally differentiated effector memory CD45RA+ cells. Here immunoSEQ multiplex PCR was the method, and the copy in TCRdb shows in-frame clones only, minus some. The sample yields more than 500,000 clones, approximately 95% seen once. The sequenced sample consisted of naive CD8+ T cells sorted from blood. All receptors derive from a woman in her twenties or thirties in good health.

This clone was found a few times. This chain links TRBV19 with TRBJ1-2; 7 bases agree with TRBD1. The CDR3 consists of 15 residues. Germline loops: CDR1 LNHDA, CDR2 SQIVND (reference sequence). V was pared by 5 bases and J by 3 bases, with 9 bases of the junction left unmatched. The CDR3, as DNA: TGTGCCAGTAGTCGCCGAGGGACAGTACACTATGGCTACACCTTC. This gives the protein CASSRRGTVHYGYTF.

The rearrangement joins TRBV13 to TRBJ2-7, with TRBD2 identical over 8 bases. V lost 3 bases, J lost 5 bases, and 15 bases stayed unmatched. The CDR3 runs 17 residues. Germline CDR1 PRHDT, CDR2 FYEKMQ (reference sequence). The CDR3, as DNA: TGTGCCAGCAGCTTGTCGGGAGGGCCCGGGTTTCTGAACGAGCAGTACTTC. It yields the protein CASSLSGGPGFLNEQYF.

The J gene is TRBJ1-5, the V gene TRBV2; D remains unclear. V was shortened by 1 base and J by 5 bases, with 15 bases between the two germline ends. This CDR3 spans 16 amino acids. Germline lookup yields CDR1 SNHLY and CDR2 FYNNEI. CDR3 coding DNA: TGTGCCAGCAGTGAAGGATTAGCAGAGAGGGATCAGCCCCAGCATTTT. As protein: CASSEGLAERDQPQHF. Complete variable domain (other parts from reference TRBV2 and TRBJ1-5): EPEVTQTPSHQVTQMGQEVILRCVPISNHLYFYWYRQILGQKVEFLVSFYNNEISEKSEIFDDQFSVERPDGSNFTLKIRSTKLEDSAMYFCASSEGLAERDQPQHFGDGTRLSIL.

CDR3 sequence: CASSGGVINNEQFF. CDR3 bases: TGTGCCAGCAGCGGGGGGGTCATCAACAATGAGCAGTTCTTC. The chain employs TRBV2 and TRBJ2-1, with TRBD2 matching over 8 bases. This CDR3 region has 14 residues. The ends lost 6 bases at V and 5 bases at J; junction bases unmatched: 6. Germline CDR1 and CDR2: SNHLY and FYNNEI.